The 19 T cell receptor beta chains below come from one sample, sequenced in a study of cytomegalovirus exposure and HLA in healthy donors (dated 2017 in TCRdb). Receptors were amplified or captured by the immunoSEQ multiplex PCR assay. A mixture of 60 forward primers for TCR Vbeta segments and 13 reverse primers for TCR Jbeta segments was used in the multiplex PCR. Entries here come from immuneACCESS through TCRdb and include only in-frame sequences with V and J called. Some clones fail to appear in such tables; in the studies checked, an unresolved V gene covers under half of the shortfall, and the cause of the remainder is unknown. The sample profile shows some 210,000 clones; over 80% of them were found once. About 1.2% of the sample lies in the top ten. Sequencing was done on a sample of PBMCs. These receptors were obtained from a man younger than 45 in good health and CMV-seronegative.

The V call is TRBV28, the J call TRBJ2-6; maybe TRBD1 (6 bases). This CDR3 spans 17 amino acids. Trimming shortened V by 2 bases and J by 0 bases, and 11 bases separated the two germline ends. The V gene's germline CDR1 is MDHEN and CDR2 SYDVKM. CDR3 sequence reads: CASSLGQGHSGANVLTF. The CDR3 nucleotides are TGTGCCAGCAGTTTAGGCCAGGGGCACTCTGGGGCCAACGTCCTGACTTTC.

The genes are TRBV5-6 and TRBJ2-2; 9 bases are shared with TRBD1. The CDR3 totals 15 residues. CDR1 is SGHDT, CDR2 YYEEEE, per germline. Trimming removed 4 bases from V and 5 bases from J; junction bases left unmatched: 6. CDR3 loop: CASSRGTGRTGELFF. Written as DNA, the CDR3 is TGTGCCAGCAGCAGAGGGACAGGGAGGACCGGGGAGCTGTTTTTT.

The DNA of the CDR3 is TGTGCCAGCAGGTTCAAGCGGGGCCAAGAGACCCAGTACTTC. Residues: CASRFKRGQETQYF. The chain joins TRBV27 to TRBJ2-5; TRBD2 matches at 7 bases. Germline V gene lookup returns CDR1 MNHEY and CDR2 SMNVEV (reference sequence). The CDR3 has 14 amino acids. V was pared by 6 bases and J by 1 base, with 5 bases of the junction left unmatched.

The V call is TRBV6-1, the J call TRBJ1-2, with 7 bases that match TRBD1. The CDR3 runs 14 residues. Germline CDR1 is MNHNS and CDR2 is SASEGT. V was pared by 7 bases and J by 4 bases, with 9 bases of the junction left unmatched. CDR3 DNA: TGTGCCAGCAACCAACAGGGGACATTCTATGGCTACACCTTC. It codes for CASNQQGTFYGYTF.

V gene TRBV4-3 combines with J gene TRBJ1-6; D gene unclear. CDR1 is LGHNA, CDR2 YSLEER, per germline. The length of the CDR3 is 14 residues. V was cut by 1 base and J by 7 bases, with 8 bases left in between. The CDR3 coding sequence is TGCGCCAGCAGCCAAGTAGTCAGGAATTCACCCCTCCACTTT. Encoded protein: CASSQVVRNSPLHF.

V is TRBV27 and J is TRBJ2-2, with TRBD2 as a possible D gene (6 bases). The germline V gene has CDR1 MNHEY and CDR2 SMNVEV (reference sequence). The V end was cut by 7 bases, the J end by 4 bases, with 10 bases between. This CDR3 has 13 amino acids. CDR3 region: CASIRGTTGELFF. CDR3 DNA sequence: TGTGCCAGCATTCGGGGGACCACCGGGGAGCTGTTTTTT.

The V gene is TRBV28, the J gene TRBJ1-2, with D possibly matching TRBD1 (6 bases). CDR1 is MDHEN and CDR2 is SYDVKM in the germline V gene. There are 15 residues in the CDR3. Trimming removed 6 bases at V and 6 bases at J, with 20 bases between. The CDR3 bases are TGTGCCAGCAGCTCCACCCTGACAGGCCGGGATGGCTACACCTTC. Its translation: CASSSTLTGRDGYTF.

The chain employs TRBV5-1 and TRBJ2-7, with D possibly TRBD1 on 6 matching bases. Germline-derived CDR1 and CDR2 are SGHRS and YFSETQ. The CDR3 is 15 amino acids. V was shortened by 0 bases and J by 7 bases, with 17 bases between the two germline ends. CDR3 protein: CASSLEGTNYGEQYF. The DNA for the CDR3 is TGCGCCAGCAGCTTGGAAGGGACAAATTACGGGGAGCAGTACTTC. Full variable domain (remainder filled in from reference TRBV5-1 and TRBJ2-7): KAGVTQTPRYLIKTRGQQVTLSCSPISGHRSVSWYQQTPGQGLQFLFEYFSETQRNKGNFPGRFSGRQFSNSRSEMNVSTLELGDSALYLCASSLEGTNYGEQYFGPGTRLTVT.

J is TRBJ1-2 and V is TRBV7-9; 11 positions match TRBD1. This CDR3 region has 16 residues. The germline CDR1 and CDR2 sequences are SEHNR and FQNEAQ (reference sequence). V was clipped by 5 bases and J by 2 bases; unmatched bases: 7. The CDR3 DNA reads TGTGCCAGCAGCACGAGGGACAGGGGGACCAACTATGGCTACACCTTC. This sequence encodes CASSTRDRGTNYGYTF.

This clone was counted a few times. This chain joins TRBV4-3 and TRBJ1-1, with D unclear. This CDR3 has 14 amino acids. Per germline, CDR1 LGHNA and CDR2 YSLEER. Trimming removed 3 bases at V and 0 bases at J, with 8 bases between. The CDR3, as DNA: TGCGCCAGCAGCCAGAGTCATATGAACACTGAAGCTTTCTTT. It encodes CASSQSHMNTEAFF.

This chain uses TRBV5-4 with TRBJ1-2, with TRBD1 matching over 7 bases. V shed 4 bases and J 7 bases; nucleotides not matched to a gene: 4. This CDR3 region has 12 residues. Germline CDR1 SGHNT, CDR2 YYREEE (reference sequence). CDR3 sequence: CASSPDRAGYTF. CDR3 in DNA: TGTGCCAGCAGCCCAGACAGGGCTGGCTACACCTTC.

The rearrangement uses TRBV11-3 and TRBJ2-2; TRBD2 matches 12 bases. Per the germline V gene, CDR1 is SGHNT and CDR2 is YENEEA. This CDR3 is 14 amino acids long. Trimming took 5 bases from V and 6 from J; bases not matched to a gene: 1. The CDR3 sequence is CASSTSGRSGELFF. The CDR3 region has the DNA TGTGCCAGCAGCACTAGCGGGAGGTCCGGGGAGCTGTTTTTT. Combining the CDR3 with reference TRBV11-3 and TRBJ2-2 gives the whole variable domain EAGVVQSPRYKIIEKKQPVAFWCNPISGHNTLYWYLQNLGQGPELLIRYENEEAVDDSQLPKDRFSAERLKGVDSTLKIQPAELGDSAVYLCASSTSGRSGELFFGEGSRLTVL.

CDR3: CASVLLKAGADTQYF. Written as DNA, the CDR3 is TGTGCCAGCGTTCTTCTAAAGGCAGGGGCAGATACGCAGTATTTT. The rearrangement uses TRBV27 and TRBJ2-3; maybe TRBD1 (6 bases). Germline CDR1 and CDR2: MNHEY and SMNVEV (reference sequence). The CDR3 totals 15 residues. V lost 8 bases and J 4 bases, leaving 19 bases between the germline ends.

To note about this clone: At one of its ends the junction is not consistent with the germline gene, which may arise from a read error. The V call is TRBV7-7, the J call TRBJ2-1, with 7 bases identical to TRBD1. The V gene's germline CDR1 is SSHAT and CDR2 FNYEAQ (reference sequence). This CDR3 contains 15 residues. CDR3 bases: TGTGCTAGCAGCGTAGACAGGGACTCCTACAATGAGCAGTTCTTC. Translated, it gives CASSVDRDSYNEQFF.

The CDR3 protein is CASSLAAGTDPYEQYF. Here the CDR3 DNA reads TGTGCCAGCAGCTTAGCGGCCGGGACAGACCCGTACGAGCAGTACTTC. V and J are TRBV7-8 and TRBJ2-7; TRBD1 matches 7 bases. J lost 4 bases, V lost 0 bases, and 9 bases had no gene match. This CDR3 has 16 residues. CDR1 is SGHVS, CDR2 FQNEAQ, per germline.

The chain couples TRBV21-1 to TRBJ1-2; the D segment call TRBD1 is taken from the table without a DNA check. TRBV21-1 corresponds to a pseudogene. CDR3 length: 17 amino acids. CDR3 bases: TGTGCCAGCAGCAAAGTTTGTACAGGGACCATGGACTATGGCTACACCTTC. Protein product: CASSKVCTGTMDYGYTF.

The rearrangement links TRBV19 to TRBJ1-4; D may be TRBD1 (5 bases). The CDR3 is 15 amino acids. The V gene lost 1 base and the J gene lost 0 bases, with 6 bases spanning the gap. Per the germline V gene, CDR1 is LNHDA and CDR2 is SQIVND (reference sequence). DNA for the CDR3: TGTGCCAGTAGTATAGGGGGCCCAACTAATGAAAAACTGTTTTTT. This codes for CASSIGGPTNEKLFF.

The chain carries TRBV18 and TRBJ1-5; the D is unclear. The CDR3 spans 14 residues. Looked up from germline, CDR1 is KGHSH and CDR2 is LQKENI. The V gene lost 6 bases and the J gene lost 0 bases, with 9 bases spanning the gap. The CDR3 bases are TGTGCCAGCTCCCCCCCCAGTAGCAATCAGCCCCAGCATTTT. Its translation: CASSPPSSNQPQHF.

The chain carries TRBV30 and TRBJ1-2, with D uncertain. Between the trimmed V and J ends, which lost 0 bases and 8 bases, there was a span of 10 bases. The V gene's germline CDR1 is GTSNPN and CDR2 SVGIG (reference sequence). CDR3 length: 12 residues. This CDR3 is CAWSVSGYGYTF. CDR3 sequence (DNA): TGTGCCTGGAGTGTAAGCGGATACGGCTACACCTTC.